Below, 17 T cell receptor beta chains from the same sample are listed, as sequenced in a study of T cells after yellow fever vaccination. TCRdb fed the 5' RACE reads into MiXCR, producing one record per CDR3 protein. Of 250,000 to 350,000 distinct CDR3 sequences in the sample, under 9% are singletons; the top ten hold about 3.7%. Sequencing was performed on CD4+ T cells sorted from PBMCs, taken 5 days after the yellow fever booster vaccination. Receptors were obtained from a man younger than 35 who received the YFV17D yellow fever vaccine.

This clonotype was counted only a few times. This chain uses TRBV6-2 or TRBV6-3 with TRBJ2-6, with 9 positions matching TRBD1. The length of the CDR3 is 21 residues. The trim removed 7 bases at V and 0 bases at J, leaving 19 bases unmatched. From germline, CDR1 is MNHEY and CDR2 SVGEGT. The CDR3 sequence: CASTLPGQGFNPSSGANVLTF. The CDR3, as DNA: TGTGCCAGCACTCTGCCGGGACAGGGATTCAATCCCAGCTCTGGGGCCAACGTCCTGACTTTC.

This clonotype has ten or more counts. This chain connects TRBV20-1 to TRBJ2-4; the match to TRBD2 covers 7 bases. The CDR3 spans 13 residues. J gave up 4 bases and V 3 bases, and 3 bases lay outside the gene matches. Germline lookup yields CDR1 DFQATT and CDR2 SNEGSKA (reference sequence). The CDR3, as DNA: TGCAGTGCTAGGGCTAGCGGTAAAAACATTCAGTACTTC. Translating it yields CSARASGKNIQYF.

This clonotype has a handful of counts. The rearrangement uses TRBV4-3 and TRBJ2-3; maybe TRBD1 (7 bases). V shed 0 bases and J shed 3 bases, with 16 bases lying between them. The CDR3 extends over 17 amino acids. Germline-derived CDR1 and CDR2 are LGHNA and YSLEER. CDR3 loop: CASSQEGRSGGTDTQYF. For the CDR3, the DNA is TGCGCCAGCAGCCAAGAGGGCCGCTCAGGGGGGACAGATACGCAGTATTTT.

This clonotype was observed a handful of times. The chain has TRBV5-1 and TRBJ1-1, with TRBD1 matching over 7 bases. The CDR3 runs to 14 residues. V shed 0 bases, J shed 6 bases, and the junction held 5 bases outside the gene matches. The germline gives CDR1 SGHRS, CDR2 YFSETQ. The CDR3, as DNA: TGCGCCAGCAGCTTGGTGGTCCAGGGGGCTGAAGCTTTCTTT. The encoded protein is CASSLVVQGAEAFF.

This clonotype appeared many times. V gene TRBV6-5 combines with J gene TRBJ2-3; D call uncertain. Germline V gene lookup returns CDR1 MNHEY and CDR2 SVGAGI. Trimming removed 5 bases at V and 4 bases at J, with 7 bases between. This CDR3 is built from 12 residues. CDR3 in amino acids: CASSPNSDTQYF. CDR3 DNA: TGTGCCAGCAGTCCTAATTCAGATACGCAGTATTTT.

The chain carries TRBV5-1 and TRBJ2-3; 13 positions agree with TRBD2. Germline lookup yields CDR1 SGHRS and CDR2 YFSETQ. The CDR3 has 14 residues. The junction had 5 bases not matched to a gene; V was cut back by 9 bases and J by 4 bases. CDR3 loop: CATTSGGAADTQYF. In DNA, the CDR3 is TGCGCCACCACTAGCGGGGGGGCCGCAGATACGCAGTATTTT.

This clonotype turned up a few times. The V call is TRBV9, the J call TRBJ2-3, with 7 bases fitting TRBD2. V was pared by 0 bases and J by 0 bases, with 1 base of the junction left unmatched. Germline-derived CDR1 and CDR2 are SGDLS and YYNGEE. This CDR3 comprises 15 residues. CDR3 sequence (DNA): TGTGCCAGCAGCGTAGTGGGGGGGAGCACAGATACGCAGTATTTT. Protein product: CASSVVGGSTDTQYF.

There are a few counts of this clonotype. This sequence joins TRBV7-3 and TRBJ2-3; 7 bases match TRBD2. V was pared by 5 bases and J by 5 bases, with 10 bases of the junction left unmatched. The CDR3 sequence is 15 residues long. Germline V gives CDR1 SGHTA, CDR2 FQGTGA. The CDR3 nucleotides read TGTGCCAGCAGCCGAGGCGGCGGGGGAGGAGATACGCAGTATTTT. Residues: CASSRGGGGGDTQYF.

The chain uses TRBV13 and TRBJ2-1; D remains unclear. Germline CDR1 reads PRHDT; CDR2 reads FYEKMQ (reference sequence). This CDR3 has 14 amino acids. V was shortened by 3 bases and J by 8 bases, with 14 bases between the two germline ends. The CDR3 DNA is TGTGCCAGCAGCTTGGTCCCCGTTGGCCATGAGCAGTTCTTC. As protein: CASSLVPVGHEQFF.

This chain connects TRBV6-2 or TRBV6-3 to TRBJ1-1, with D perhaps TRBD1 (5 bases). This CDR3 spans 14 amino acids. Per the germline V gene, CDR1 is MNHEY and CDR2 is SVGEGT. V was cut by 7 bases and J by 3 bases, with 15 bases left in between. The CDR3 coding sequence is TGTGCCAGCACTAGGGGTAAAACCCACACTGAAGCTTTCTTT. The encoded protein is CASTRGKTHTEAFF.

This clonotype turned up a few times. The chain recombines TRBV15 with TRBJ2-7; D unresolved. In germline, CDR1 is LNHNV, CDR2 YYDKDF (reference sequence). The germline V and J ends were trimmed by 1 base and 2 bases, with 3 bases remaining between them. The CDR3 runs to 12 residues. This CDR3 is CATSRGAYEQYF. The CDR3 coding sequence is TGTGCCACCAGCAGAGGGGCCTACGAGCAGTACTTC. Supplemented by reference TRBV15 and TRBJ2-7, the full variable domain reads DAMVIQNPRYQVTQFGKPVTLSCSQTLNHNVMYWYQQKSSQAPKLLFHYYDKDFNNEADTPDNFQSRRPNTSFCFLDIRSPGLGDTAMYLCATSRGAYEQYFGPGTRLTVT.

This chain joins TRBV5-1 and TRBJ2-1, with 10 bases identical to TRBD1. This CDR3 has 15 amino acids. The junction had 3 bases not matched to a gene; V was cut back by 4 bases and J by 2 bases. Germline CDR1 and CDR2: SGHRS and YFSETQ. Here the CDR3 reads CASSGGTGAYNEQFF. The CDR3 nucleotides read TGCGCCAGCAGCGGGGGGACAGGGGCCTACAATGAGCAGTTCTTC.

The chain couples TRBV7-2 to TRBJ1-2, with TRBD1 identical over 7 bases. V trimming: 8 bases; J trimming: 7 bases; junction bases outside the gene matches: 13. CDR1 SGHTA and CDR2 FQGNSA come from the germline V gene. The CDR3 is 14 residues long. Written as DNA, the CDR3 is TGTGCCAGCCACCCACTAGCACACAGGGGTGGCTACACCTTC. Protein sequence: CASHPLAHRGGYTF.

This clonotype was seen only a few times. J is TRBJ1-2 and V is TRBV18; D remains unclear. V was cut by 3 bases and J by 8 bases, with 19 bases left in between. Germline V gene sequence: CDR1 KGHSH, CDR2 LQKENI. The CDR3 runs 15 residues. This CDR3 reads CASSPVPSRLMGYTF. DNA of the CDR3: TGTGCCAGCTCACCGGTCCCGTCGCGGCTAATGGGCTACACCTTC.

The CDR3 loop reads CASSFRGIRNTEAFF. The DNA for the CDR3 is TGTGCCAGCAGTTTTCGCGGGATCCGGAACACTGAAGCTTTCTTT. V and J are TRBV27 and TRBJ1-1; D unresolved. The ends were cut back, 3 bases at V and 1 base at J, with 12 bases in the middle. Germline-derived CDR1 and CDR2 are MNHEY and SMNVEV (reference sequence). This CDR3 region has 15 residues.

V is TRBV20-1 and J is TRBJ1-5; 8 nucleotides match TRBD1. Germline values: CDR1 DFQATT, CDR2 SNEGSKA (reference sequence). This CDR3 spans 15 amino acids. V was clipped by 6 bases and J by 3 bases; unmatched bases: 10. CDR3 in DNA: TGCAGTGCCCATTCGCCGGACAGGGTCAATCAGCCCCAGCATTTT. Protein: CSAHSPDRVNQPQHF.

This clonotype was seen a handful of times. The V gene is TRBV5-1, the J gene TRBJ2-7, with D hard to call. There are 15 residues in the CDR3. V lost 0 bases, J lost 0 bases, and 10 bases lay in between. Germline-derived CDR1 and CDR2 are SGHRS and YFSETQ. The CDR3 nucleotides are TGCGCCAGCAGCTTGGGAGGTCGGAGCTCCTACGAGCAGTACTTC. Its protein product is CASSLGGRSSYEQYF.